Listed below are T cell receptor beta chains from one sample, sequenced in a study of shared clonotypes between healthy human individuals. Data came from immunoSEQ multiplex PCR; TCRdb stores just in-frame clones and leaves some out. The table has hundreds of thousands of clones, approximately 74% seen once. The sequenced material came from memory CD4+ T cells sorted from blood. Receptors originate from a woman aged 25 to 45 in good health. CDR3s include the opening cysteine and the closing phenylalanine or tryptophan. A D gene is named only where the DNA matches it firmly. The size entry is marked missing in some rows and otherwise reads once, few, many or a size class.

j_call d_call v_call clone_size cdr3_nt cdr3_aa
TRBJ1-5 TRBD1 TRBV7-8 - TGTGCCAGCAGCTTAGAAGGCAGGGGGAACAATCAGCCCCAGCATTTT CASSLEGRGNNQPQHF
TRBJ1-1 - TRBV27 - TGTGCCAGCAGCCTACGACAGATGAACACTGAAGCTTTCTTT CASSLRQMNTEAFF
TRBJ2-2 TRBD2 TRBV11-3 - TGTGCCAGCAGCGCCGGACTAGCGTTAGGCGGGGAGCTGTTTTTT CASSAGLALGGELFF
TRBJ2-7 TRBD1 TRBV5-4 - TGTGCCAGCAACCGACAGGGTCAGTACGAGCAGTACTTC CASNRQGQYEQYF
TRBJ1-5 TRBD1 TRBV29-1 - TGCAGCGTTGTCGGGACAGGGGTTGACTCGCCCCAGCATTTT CSVVGTGVDSPQHF
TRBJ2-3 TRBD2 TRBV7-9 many TGTGCCAGCAGGTATAGCGGGGCTAGCACAGATACGCAGTATTTT CASRYSGASTDTQYF
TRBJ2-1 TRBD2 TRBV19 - TGTGCCAGTAGTCCTACTAGCGGGAGTCGGGCTGAGCAGTTCTTC CASSPTSGSRAEQFF
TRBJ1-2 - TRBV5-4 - TGTGCCAGCAGCTTGGGGACCGGACGGGGGGCGTATGGCTACACCTTC CASSLGTGRGAYGYTF
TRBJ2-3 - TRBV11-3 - TGTGCCAGCAGCTTTACAGGTGGAGATACGCAGTATTTT CASSFTGGDTQYF
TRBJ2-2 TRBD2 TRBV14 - TGTGCCAGCAGCCTCCAAGGCGGGAGCACCGGGGAGCTGTTTTTT CASSLQGGSTGELFF
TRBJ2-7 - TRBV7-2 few TGTGCCAGCAGCTTAGAGGCAGGGCCGTGGCGCGAGCAGTACTTC CASSLEAGPWREQYF
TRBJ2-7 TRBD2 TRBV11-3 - TGTGCCAGCAGCTTACATAGCGGGAGAGTGGAGCAGTACTTC CASSLHSGRVEQYF
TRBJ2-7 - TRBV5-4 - TGTGCCAGCAGCTCCACAGTCTCCCCCGCGTACGAGCAGTACTTC CASSSTVSPAYEQYF
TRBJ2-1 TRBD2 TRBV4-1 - TGCGCCAGCAGCCGAAGGGGGACTAGCGGTTACAATGAGCAGTTCTTC CASSRRGTSGYNEQFF
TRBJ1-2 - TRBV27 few TGTGCCAGCAGATTTAGGGGGGGAGACGGCTACACCTTC CASRFRGGDGYTF
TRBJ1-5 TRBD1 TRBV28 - TGTGCCAGCAGTATTAGGACAGGGGGGTATAGCAATCAGCCCCAGCATTTT CASSIRTGGYSNQPQHF
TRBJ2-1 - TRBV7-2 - TGTGCCAGCAGCTTAGCGTCTTCGGGATACAATGAGCAGTTCTTC CASSLASSGYNEQFF
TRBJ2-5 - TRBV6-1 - TGTGCCAGCAGTCTCTCGCCGGGGCCGGAGACCCAGTACTTC CASSLSPGPETQYF
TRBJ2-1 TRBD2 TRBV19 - TGTGCCAGTAGTATACGTAGGGGAGGGAGCTCCTACAATGAGCAGTTCTTC CASSIRRGGSSYNEQFF
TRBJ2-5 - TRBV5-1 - TGCGCCAGCAAAATGGGGCTAGAAGAGACCCAGTACTTC CASKMGLEETQYF